This T cell receptor (beta chain) was sequenced during a study of technical replicates of blood from a handful of donors. With 2 bases removed from V and 3 bases from J, the gap between germline ends came to 11 bases. This CDR3 region has 14 residues. Germline CDR1 SGHRS, CDR2 YFSETQ. TCRdb's copy holds only in-frame clones and misses some; the assay was immunoSEQ multiplex PCR. The sample carries tens of thousands of clones, roughly 94% recorded once. The source of this sequence is a human donor in good health. The chain carries TRBV5-1 and TRBJ1-1; D uncertain. The sample comprised T cells isolated from PBMCs. Here the CDR3 reads CASSLEGRDTEAFF. The CDR3 nucleotides are TGCGCCAGCAGCTTAGAGGGCCGGGACACTGAAGCTTTCTTT.